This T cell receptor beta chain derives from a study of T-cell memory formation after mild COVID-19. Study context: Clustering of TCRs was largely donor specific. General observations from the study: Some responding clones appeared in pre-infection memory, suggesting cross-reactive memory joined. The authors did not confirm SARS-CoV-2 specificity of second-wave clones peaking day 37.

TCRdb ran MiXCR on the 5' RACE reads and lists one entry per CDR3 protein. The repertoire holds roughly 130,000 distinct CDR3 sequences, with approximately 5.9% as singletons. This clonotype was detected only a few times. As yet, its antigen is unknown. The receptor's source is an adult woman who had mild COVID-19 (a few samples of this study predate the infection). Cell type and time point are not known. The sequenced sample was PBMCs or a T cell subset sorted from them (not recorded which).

DNA for the CDR3: TGTGCCACCAGTGATTCCCGACAGGGAAGTTACGAGCAGTACTTC. It is translated as CATSDSRQGSYEQYF. V and J are TRBV24-1 and TRBJ2-7; 7 nucleotides match TRBD1. This CDR3 region has 15 residues. The germline CDR1 and CDR2 sequences are KGHDR and SFDVKD. Trimming at V came to 2 bases and at J to 4 bases, leaving 7 bases not matched to a gene.